One sample yielded the 16 T cell receptor beta chains listed below, sequenced in a study of shared clonotypes between healthy human individuals. The protocol was immunoSEQ multiplex PCR, while the TCRdb copy is restricted to in-frame clones and leaves out a portion. Here the sample spans around 1,000,000 clones, 60% to 85% being singletons. The specimen sequenced was memory CD4+ T cells from PBMCs. As for subset: CD45RA-negative fraction. The origin of the receptors is a man aged 18 to 29 in good health. Some clones in this sample may be carry-over from other donors' samples.

This chain links TRBV5-5 with TRBJ1-5; D unclear. CDR1 is SGHKS, CDR2 YYEKEE, per germline (reference sequence). V lost 4 bases and J lost 0, with 14 bases in between. CDR3 length equals 16 residues. The CDR3 nucleotides read TGTGCCAGCAGCCAGCTGGTCGGCTATAGCAATCAGCCCCAGCATTTT. Amino acid sequence: CASSQLVGYSNQPQHF.

The sample holds one count of this clone. The chain uses TRBV7-8 and TRBJ2-7; no clear D. This CDR3 region has 14 residues. The ends were cut back, 2 bases at V and 1 base at J, with 9 bases in the middle. Per germline, CDR1 SGHVS and CDR2 FQNEAQ. The CDR3 sequence is CASSLRETSYEQYF. The CDR3 DNA follows: TGTGCCAGCAGCTTAAGGGAAACTTCCTACGAGCAGTACTTC.

The chain carries TRBV11-2 and TRBJ2-5; possibly TRBD1 for D (6 bases). With 5 bases removed from V and 1 base from J, the gap between germline ends came to 11 bases. The length of the CDR3 is 14 residues. Germline CDR1 and CDR2: SGHAT and FQNNGV. The CDR3 is CASSVGAAQETQYF. Here the CDR3 DNA reads TGTGCCAGCAGCGTGGGGGCGGCCCAAGAGACCCAGTACTTC.

This chain connects TRBV13 to TRBJ1-2, with TRBD1 matching over 8 bases. V lost 0 bases to trimming and J lost 6 bases; unmatched junction nucleotides: 12. The germline V gene has CDR1 PRHDT and CDR2 FYEKMQ (reference sequence). CDR3 length: 17 amino acids. CDR3 sequence (DNA): TGTGCCAGCAGCTTAGGCTTAAGGTACAGGGGGTTCGATGGCTACACCTTC. Translating it yields CASSLGLRYRGFDGYTF. Looking up the rest from reference TRBV13 and TRBJ1-2 gives the full variable domain: AAGVIQSPRHLIKEKRETATLKCYPIPRHDTVYWYQQGPGQDPQFLISFYEKMQSDKGSIPDRFSAQQFSDYHSELNMSSLELGDSALYFCASSLGLRYRGFDGYTFGSGTRLTVV.

This rearrangement joins TRBV19 to TRBJ2-2; D might be TRBD2 (5 bases). CDR1 is LNHDA, CDR2 SQIVND, per germline (reference sequence). The CDR3 has 16 residues. The V end lost 5 bases, the J end lost 0 bases, and 13 bases lay between the germline ends. This CDR3 reads CASSPLGISNTGELFF. In DNA, the CDR3 is TGTGCCAGTAGTCCCCTCGGGATCTCGAACACCGGGGAGCTGTTTTTT.

The chain joins TRBV21-1 to TRBJ2-2; TRBD2 reflects the table's D call only, with no check against the DNA. TRBV21-1 corresponds to a pseudogene. CDR3 length: 18 amino acids. In nucleotides, the CDR3 is TGTGCCAGCAGCAGAAATTATAGAGCGGGTTTAGACACCGGGGAGCTGTTTTTT. Translating it yields CASSRNYRAGLDTGELFF.

The CDR3 loop is CASSLRDRTNEKLFF. DNA of the CDR3: TGTGCCAGCAGTTTGCGGGACCGAACTAATGAAAAACTGTTTTTT. The J gene is TRBJ1-4, the V gene TRBV27; a possible D gene is TRBD1 (5 bases). This CDR3 has 15 amino acids. Germline CDR1 is MNHEY and CDR2 is SMNVEV (reference sequence). V lost 3 bases and J 1 base, leaving 9 bases between the germline ends.

This sequence joins TRBV25-1 and TRBJ2-6, with D unclear. Looked up from germline, CDR1 is MGHDK and CDR2 is SYGVNS. CDR3 length: 14 amino acids. Trimming took off 7 bases at V and 0 bases at J, with 7 bases between the two ends. The CDR3: CASTHSSGANVLTF. The DNA of the CDR3 is TGTGCCAGCACCCACAGCTCTGGGGCCAACGTCCTGACTTTC.

The chain links TRBV1 to TRBJ2-5. TRBV1 is flagged as a pseudogene. The CDR3 extends over 15 amino acids. The CDR3 sequence is CTSSKGGEAWETQYF. The DNA for the CDR3 is TGCACCAGCAGCAAGGGGGGAGAAGCATGGGAGACCCAGTACTTC.

This chain joins TRBV29-1 and TRBJ1-4, with TRBD1 matching over 7 bases. The CDR3 length is 13 residues. The germline V gene encodes CDR1 SQVTM and CDR2 ANQGSEA. With V trimmed by 4 bases and J by 8 bases, 7 bases remained unmatched. CDR3: CSVADREREKLFF. The CDR3 DNA reads as TGCAGCGTTGCCGACAGGGAAAGGGAAAAACTGTTTTTT.

The V gene is TRBV6-5, the J gene TRBJ2-7; TRBD2 matches at 14 bases. This CDR3 has 15 amino acids. The trim removed 7 bases at V and 7 bases at J, leaving 9 bases unmatched. Germline CDR1 is MNHEY and CDR2 is SVGAGI. As DNA, the CDR3 is TGTGCCAGCACCCACGAGGGACTAGCGGGGGAAGAGCAGTACTTC. This sequence encodes CASTHEGLAGEEQYF.

The gene calls are TRBV5-1 and TRBJ2-7; 11 nucleotides agree with TRBD1. Trimming at V came to 1 base and at J to 1 base, leaving 4 bases not matched to a gene. The CDR3 has 16 residues. Germline assignment: CDR1 SGHRS and CDR2 YFSETQ. DNA for the CDR3: TGCGCCAGCAGCTTGAGGGACAGGGGGTGGTCCTACGAGCAGTACTTC. Its protein product is CASSLRDRGWSYEQYF.

Regarding this clone: The identical CDR3 is also encoded by other nucleotide sequences in the sample. This chain uses TRBV29-1 with TRBJ1-5; D possibly corresponds to TRBD1 (5 bases). This CDR3 has 13 residues. Germline lookup yields CDR1 SQVTM and CDR2 ANQGSEA. Trimming removed 4 bases from V and 0 bases from J, with 7 bases in between. CDR3 bases: TGCAGCGTTGGTGGGGGTAGCAATCAGCCCCAGCATTTT. Translating gives CSVGGGSNQPQHF.

The CDR3 protein is CASSQDFYNEQFF. DNA for the CDR3: TGCGCCAGCAGCCAAGACTTCTACAATGAGCAGTTCTTC. The chain links TRBV4-3 to TRBJ2-1, with D hard to call. From germline, CDR1 is LGHNA and CDR2 YSLEER. The length of the CDR3 is 13 residues. V lost 0 bases and J lost 3, with 3 bases in between.

The chain links TRBV5-6 to TRBJ1-4, with D maybe TRBD1 (5 bases). Germline V gene data show CDR1 as SGHDT and CDR2 as YYEEEE. The CDR3 has 16 residues. V dropped 2 bases and J dropped 8 bases, with 19 bases sitting between them. CDR3 sequence: CASSFFLTIGGEKLFF. The CDR3 nucleotides read TGTGCCAGCAGCTTTTTCCTGACAATCGGGGGAGAAAAACTGTTTTTT.

This chain's CDR3 is CASSLGLRGSPYEQYF. The CDR3 region has the DNA TGTGCCAGCAGCTTAGGATTACGGGGATCCCCCTACGAGCAGTACTTC. This chain uses TRBV7-9 with TRBJ2-7; tentatively, D is TRBD2 (5 bases). The V end was cut by 1 base, the J end by 2 bases, with 15 bases between. Germline loops: CDR1 SEHNR, CDR2 FQNEAQ (reference sequence). The CDR3 sequence is 16 residues long. Combining the CDR3 with reference TRBV7-9 and TRBJ2-7 gives the whole variable domain DTGVSQNPRHKITKRGQNVTFRCDPISEHNRLYWYRQTLGQGPEFLTYFQNEAQLEKSRLLSDRFSAERPKGSFSTLEIQRTEQGDSAMYLCASSLGLRGSPYEQYFGPGTRLTVT.